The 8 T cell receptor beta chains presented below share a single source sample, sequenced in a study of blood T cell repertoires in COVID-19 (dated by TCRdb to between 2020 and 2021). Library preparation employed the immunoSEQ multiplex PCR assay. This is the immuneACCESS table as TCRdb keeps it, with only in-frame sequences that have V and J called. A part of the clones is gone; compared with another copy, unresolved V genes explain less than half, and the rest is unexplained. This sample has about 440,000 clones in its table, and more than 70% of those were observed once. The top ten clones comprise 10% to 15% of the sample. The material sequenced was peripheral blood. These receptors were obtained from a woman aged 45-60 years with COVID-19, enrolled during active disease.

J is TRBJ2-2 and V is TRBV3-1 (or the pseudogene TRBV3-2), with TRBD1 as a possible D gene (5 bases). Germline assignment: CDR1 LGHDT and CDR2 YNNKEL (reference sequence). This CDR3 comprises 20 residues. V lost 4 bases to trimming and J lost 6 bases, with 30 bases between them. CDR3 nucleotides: TGTGCCAGCAGCCGAGACAGAAGAGTGAACCAGTTCAGGGTGGCCGGGGAGCTGTTTTTT. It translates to CASSRDRRVNQFRVAGELFF.

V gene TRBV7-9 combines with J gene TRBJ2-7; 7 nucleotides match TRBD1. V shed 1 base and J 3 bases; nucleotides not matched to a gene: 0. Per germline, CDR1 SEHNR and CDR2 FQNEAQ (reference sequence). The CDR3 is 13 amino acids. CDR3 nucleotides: TGTGCCAGCAGCTTAGGGGACAGCTACGAGCAGTACTTC. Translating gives CASSLGDSYEQYF.

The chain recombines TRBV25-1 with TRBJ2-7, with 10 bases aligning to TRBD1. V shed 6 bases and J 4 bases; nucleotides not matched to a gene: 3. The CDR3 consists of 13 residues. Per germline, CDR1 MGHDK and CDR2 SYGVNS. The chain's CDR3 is CASSGTGVYEQYF. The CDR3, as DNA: TGTGCCAGCAGCGGGACAGGGGTGTACGAGCAGTACTTC.

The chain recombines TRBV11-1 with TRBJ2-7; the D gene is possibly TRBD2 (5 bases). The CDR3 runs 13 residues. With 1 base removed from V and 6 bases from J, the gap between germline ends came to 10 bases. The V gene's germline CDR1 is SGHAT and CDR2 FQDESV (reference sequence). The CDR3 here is CASSLVRAAEQYF. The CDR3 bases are TGTGCCAGCAGCTTAGTGCGGGCGGCCGAGCAGTACTTC.

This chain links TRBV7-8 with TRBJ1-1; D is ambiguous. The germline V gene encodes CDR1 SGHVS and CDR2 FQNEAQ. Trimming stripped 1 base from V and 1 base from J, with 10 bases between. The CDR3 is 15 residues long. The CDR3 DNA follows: TGTGCCAGCAGCTTAGTGGCAGGCCCGAACACTGAAGCTTTCTTT. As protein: CASSLVAGPNTEAFF.

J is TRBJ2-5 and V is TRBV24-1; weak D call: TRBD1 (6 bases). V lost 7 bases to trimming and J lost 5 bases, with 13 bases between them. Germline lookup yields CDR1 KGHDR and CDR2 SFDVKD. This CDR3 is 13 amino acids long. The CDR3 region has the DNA TGTGCCACCAGAGTCCAGGGGAAGGAGACCCAGTACTTC. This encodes CATRVQGKETQYF.

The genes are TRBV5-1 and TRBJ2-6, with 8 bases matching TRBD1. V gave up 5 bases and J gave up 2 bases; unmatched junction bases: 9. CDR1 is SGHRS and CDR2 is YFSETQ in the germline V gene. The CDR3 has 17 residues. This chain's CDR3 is CASSSGTGAPGANVLTF. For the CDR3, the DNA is TGCGCCAGCAGTTCCGGGACAGGAGCCCCTGGGGCCAACGTCCTGACTTTC.

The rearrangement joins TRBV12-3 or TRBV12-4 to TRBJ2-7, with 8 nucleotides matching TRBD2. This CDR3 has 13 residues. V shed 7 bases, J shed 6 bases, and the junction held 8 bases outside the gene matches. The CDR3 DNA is TGTGCCAGCAACGGGGGGGAGAATCGCGAGCAGTACTTC. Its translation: CASNGGENREQYF.